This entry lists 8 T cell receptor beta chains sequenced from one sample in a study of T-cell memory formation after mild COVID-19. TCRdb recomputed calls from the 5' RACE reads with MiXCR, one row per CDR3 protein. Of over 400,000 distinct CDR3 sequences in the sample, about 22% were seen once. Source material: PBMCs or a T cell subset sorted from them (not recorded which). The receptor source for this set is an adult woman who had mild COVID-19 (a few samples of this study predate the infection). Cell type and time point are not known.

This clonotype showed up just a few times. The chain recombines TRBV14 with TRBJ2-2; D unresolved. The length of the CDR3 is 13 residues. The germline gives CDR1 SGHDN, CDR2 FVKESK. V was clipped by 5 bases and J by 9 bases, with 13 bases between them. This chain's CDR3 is CASSIDLFRELFF. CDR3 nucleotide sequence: TGTGCCAGCAGCATTGACCTGTTCAGGGAGCTGTTTTTT.

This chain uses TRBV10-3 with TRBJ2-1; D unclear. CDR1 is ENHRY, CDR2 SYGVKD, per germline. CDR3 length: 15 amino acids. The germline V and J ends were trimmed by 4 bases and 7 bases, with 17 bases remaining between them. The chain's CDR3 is CAISVDGSGRNEQFF. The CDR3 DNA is TGTGCCATCAGTGTTGACGGTTCCGGCCGAAATGAGCAGTTCTTC.

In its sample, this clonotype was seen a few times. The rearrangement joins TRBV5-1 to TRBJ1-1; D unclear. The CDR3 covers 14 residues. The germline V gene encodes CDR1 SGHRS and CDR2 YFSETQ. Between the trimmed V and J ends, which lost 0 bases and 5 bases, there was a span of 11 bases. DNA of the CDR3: TGCGCCAGCAGCTTGGGACCGATCGTGACTGAAGCTTTCTTT. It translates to CASSLGPIVTEAFF.

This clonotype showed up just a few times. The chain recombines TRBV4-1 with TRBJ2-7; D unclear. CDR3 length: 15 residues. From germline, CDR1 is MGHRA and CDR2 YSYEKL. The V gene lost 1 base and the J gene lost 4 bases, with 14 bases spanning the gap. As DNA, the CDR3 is TGCGCCAGCAGCCAAGCGGCAGGCCAGGCGTACGAGCAGTACTTC. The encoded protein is CASSQAAGQAYEQYF.

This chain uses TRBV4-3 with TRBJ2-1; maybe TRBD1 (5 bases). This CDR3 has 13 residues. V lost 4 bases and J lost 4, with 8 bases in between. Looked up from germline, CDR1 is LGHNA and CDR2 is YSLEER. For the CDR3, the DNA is TGCGCCAGCAGCCCGGACACATACAATGAGCAGTTCTTC. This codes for CASSPDTYNEQFF.

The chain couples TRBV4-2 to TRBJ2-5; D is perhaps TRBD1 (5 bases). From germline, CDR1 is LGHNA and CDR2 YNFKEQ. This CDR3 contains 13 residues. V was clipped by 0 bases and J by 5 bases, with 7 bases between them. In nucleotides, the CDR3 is TGTGCCAGCAGCCAAGAGACAGCGGAGACCCAGTACTTC. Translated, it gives CASSQETAETQYF.

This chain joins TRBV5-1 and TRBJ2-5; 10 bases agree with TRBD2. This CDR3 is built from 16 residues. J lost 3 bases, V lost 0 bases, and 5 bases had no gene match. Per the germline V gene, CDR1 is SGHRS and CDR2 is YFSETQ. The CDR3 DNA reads TGCGCCAGCAGCTTGGCTCTAGCGGGGGTTAAAGAGACCCAGTACTTC. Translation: CASSLALAGVKETQYF.

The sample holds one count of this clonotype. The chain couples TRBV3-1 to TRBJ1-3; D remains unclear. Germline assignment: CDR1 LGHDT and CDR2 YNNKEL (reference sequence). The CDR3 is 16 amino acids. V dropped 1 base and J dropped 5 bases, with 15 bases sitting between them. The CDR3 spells CASSQGGVDGRNTIYF. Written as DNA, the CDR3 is TGTGCCAGCAGCCAAGGGGGAGTGGACGGGAGAAACACCATATATTTT.